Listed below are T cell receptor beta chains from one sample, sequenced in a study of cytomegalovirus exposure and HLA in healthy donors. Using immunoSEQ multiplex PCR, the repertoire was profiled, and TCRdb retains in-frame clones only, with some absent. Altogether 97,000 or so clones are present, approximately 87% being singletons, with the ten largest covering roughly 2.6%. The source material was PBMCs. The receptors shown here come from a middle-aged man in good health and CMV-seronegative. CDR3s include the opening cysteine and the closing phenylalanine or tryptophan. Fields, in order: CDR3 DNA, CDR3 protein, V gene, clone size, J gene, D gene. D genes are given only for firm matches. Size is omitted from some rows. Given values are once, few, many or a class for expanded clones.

CDR3nt: TGTGCCAGCACCGGGACAACAGATACGCAGTATTTT
CDR3aa: CASTGTTDTQYF
v_gene: TRBV5-6
abundance: .
j_gene: TRBJ2-3
d_gene: .

CDR3nt: TGTGCCAGCACTCCGAGCTCTAGCGGGATAGAGCAGTACTTC
CDR3aa: CASTPSSSGIEQYF
v_gene: TRBV6-6
abundance: .
j_gene: TRBJ2-7
d_gene: TRBD2

CDR3nt: TGTGCCAGCAGCTTCGCACTAGCGGGTAGCTCCTACGAGCAGTACTTC
CDR3aa: CASSFALAGSSYEQYF
v_gene: TRBV7-2
abundance: once
j_gene: TRBJ2-7
d_gene: TRBD2

CDR3nt: TGTGCCAGCAGCTTTCGGAGGTCGGCGGCAGGTCGCTCCTACGAGCAGTACTTC
CDR3aa: CASSFRRSAAGRSYEQYF
v_gene: TRBV7-2
abundance: .
j_gene: TRBJ2-7
d_gene: .

CDR3nt: TGTGCCAGCAGCTTTCTAGCGGGGGGGGACAATGAGCAGTTCTTC
CDR3aa: CASSFLAGGDNEQFF
v_gene: TRBV5-4
abundance: .
j_gene: TRBJ2-1
d_gene: TRBD2

CDR3nt: TGCGCCAGCAGCTTGGAAGCGGGACAAAGAAATGAAAAACTGTTTTTT
CDR3aa: CASSLEAGQRNEKLFF
v_gene: TRBV5-1
abundance: .
j_gene: TRBJ1-4
d_gene: .

CDR3nt: TGTGCCAGCAGACCAGGAGTCAGGGATTACGAGCAGTACTTC
CDR3aa: CASRPGVRDYEQYF
v_gene: TRBV11-2
abundance: few
j_gene: TRBJ2-7
d_gene: .

CDR3nt: TGCGCCAGCAGCCAACCCGGGGTTCCCTTCACAGATACGCAGTATTTT
CDR3aa: CASSQPGVPFTDTQYF
v_gene: TRBV4-3
abundance: .
j_gene: TRBJ2-3
d_gene: .

CDR3nt: TGTGCCAGCAGCCTCGTAGGAGGGAGGACTACCACAGATACGCAGTATTTT
CDR3aa: CASSLVGGRTTTDTQYF
v_gene: TRBV9
abundance: .
j_gene: TRBJ2-3
d_gene: .

CDR3nt: TGTGCCAGCTCACGCCTGGACAGGAACACTGAAGCTTTCTTT
CDR3aa: CASSRLDRNTEAFF
v_gene: TRBV18
abundance: .
j_gene: TRBJ1-1
d_gene: .